The 24 T cell receptor beta chains listed next were all sequenced from one sample in a study of blood T cell repertoires in COVID-19. Produced via immunoSEQ multiplex PCR; TCRdb's table is partial and in-frame only. In the table there are some 120,000 clones, 80% of which are singletons. Source material: peripheral blood. These receptors all come from a human donor in a cohort sampled during active COVID-19.

The chain links TRBV28 to TRBJ2-7; D possibly corresponds to TRBD2 (6 bases). The V gene lost 5 bases and the J gene lost 1 base, with 21 bases spanning the gap. Germline assignment: CDR1 MDHEN and CDR2 SYDVKM. CDR3 length: 17 amino acids. CDR3 coding DNA: TGTGCCAGCAGTCAACCGCCGGGACTCCAGTTTTCCTACGAGCAGTACTTC. Translation gives CASSQPPGLQFSYEQYF.

This rearrangement joins TRBV28 to TRBJ2-3; D might be TRBD1 (6 bases). Germline V gene sequence: CDR1 MDHEN, CDR2 SYDVKM. This CDR3 has 15 residues. Trimming removed 6 bases from V and 2 bases from J, with 15 bases in between. Here the CDR3 reads CASRPRDTYTDTQYF. The CDR3 coding sequence is TGTGCCAGCAGACCACGGGACACCTACACAGATACGCAGTATTTT.

The chain recombines TRBV7-9 with TRBJ2-7; 8 bases fit TRBD1. V lost 5 bases to trimming and J lost 1 base; unmatched junction nucleotides: 7. The CDR3 has 15 residues. The germline V gene encodes CDR1 SEHNR and CDR2 FQNEAQ (reference sequence). The DNA of the CDR3 is TGTGCCAGCAGCCCGCCAGGGGGCTTTTCCTACGAGCAGTACTTC. Its protein is CASSPPGGFSYEQYF.

This rearrangement joins TRBV10-1 to TRBJ2-1; TRBD2 aligns across 8 bases. Per germline, CDR1 WNHNN and CDR2 SYGVQD (reference sequence). Trimming removed 8 bases from V and 2 bases from J; junction bases left unmatched: 2. This CDR3 comprises 13 residues. DNA for the CDR3: TGCGCCAGCGAGGGACTAGCCTACAATGAGCAGTTCTTC. It specifies CASEGLAYNEQFF.

The chain carries TRBV6-2 or TRBV6-3 and TRBJ1-1; D perhaps matches TRBD1 (6 bases). The germline CDR1 and CDR2 sequences are MNHEY and SVGEGT. V shed 2 bases and J shed 5 bases, with 21 bases lying between them. CDR3 size: 17 residues. CDR3 DNA: TGTGCCAGCAGTTACGGCGGGGGGCGAATTGGGAAGACTGAAGCTTTCTTT. It specifies CASSYGGGRIGKTEAFF.

The chain uses TRBV19 and TRBJ1-2; D remains unclear. The CDR3 runs 14 residues. The V gene's germline CDR1 is LNHDA and CDR2 SQIVND (reference sequence). Trimming removed 5 bases at V and 4 bases at J, with 14 bases between. In DNA, the CDR3 is TGTGCCAGTAGTCTCCGGCGGGGTGGCTATGGCTACACCTTC. Amino acids: CASSLRRGGYGYTF.

The CDR3 nucleotides read TGTGCCAGCAGTTACTCGACTAGCGGGGGTTCCTACAATGAGCAGTTCTTC. Translation: CASSYSTSGGSYNEQFF. This chain uses TRBV6-2 or TRBV6-3 with TRBJ2-1; TRBD2 aligns across 12 bases. V lost 0 bases, J lost 1 base, and 1 base stayed unmatched. CDR1 and CDR2 (germline): MNHEY, SVGEGT. The CDR3 is 17 residues long.

The genes are TRBV2 and TRBJ1-5; 12 bases map to TRBD1. Per germline, CDR1 SNHLY and CDR2 FYNNEI. The CDR3 spans 15 residues. The V segment lost 3 bases and the J segment 7 bases; nucleotides outside the gene matches: 4. The CDR3: CASSEGQGAGQPQHF. The CDR3 nucleotides are TGTGCCAGCAGTGAGGGACAGGGGGCTGGACAGCCCCAGCATTTT.

The chain employs TRBV4-3 and TRBJ1-4, with 7 bases matching TRBD1. The germline V gene encodes CDR1 LGHNA and CDR2 YSLEER. CDR3 length: 16 residues. Unmatched junction bases numbered 10, after V lost 1 base and J lost 8 bases. As DNA, the CDR3 is TGCGCCAGCAGCCAAGGGAACCGGGACAGCGTCGAAAAACTGTTTTTT. Translated: CASSQGNRDSVEKLFF.

J is TRBJ2-5 and V is TRBV5-6; TRBD2 agrees at 10 bases. CDR1 is SGHDT and CDR2 is YYEEEE in the germline V gene. The CDR3 is made up of 16 amino acids. V trimming: 0 bases; J trimming: 3 bases; junction bases outside the gene matches: 5. The CDR3 sequence: CASSLEPSGSKETQYF. The DNA for the CDR3 is TGTGCCAGCAGCTTGGAGCCTAGCGGGAGTAAAGAGACCCAGTACTTC. Looking up the rest from reference TRBV5-6 and TRBJ2-5 gives the full variable domain: DAGVTQSPTHLIKTRGQQVTLRCSPKSGHDTVSWYQQALGQGPQFIFQYYEEEERQRGNFPDRFSGHQFPNYSSELNVNALLLGDSALYLCASSLEPSGSKETQYFGPGTRLLVL.

The chain carries TRBV19 and TRBJ2-1, with 10 positions matching TRBD2. The CDR3 extends over 21 amino acids. Germline CDR1 is LNHDA and CDR2 is SQIVND (reference sequence). V lost 4 bases and J lost 0; bases outside the gene matches: 18. CDR3: CASSTPAQRGGIPSSYNEQFF. The CDR3 DNA follows: TGTGCCAGTAGTACCCCGGCCCAGCGGGGGGGTATCCCGAGCTCCTACAATGAGCAGTTCTTC. The whole variable domain, remainder taken from reference TRBV19 and TRBJ2-1, is DGGITQSPKYLFRKEGQNVTLSCEQNLNHDAMYWYRQDPGQGLRLIYYSQIVNDFQKGDIAEGYSVSREKKESFPLTVTSAQKNPTAFYLCASSTPAQRGGIPSSYNEQFFGPGTRLTVL.

This chain joins TRBV6-1 and TRBJ2-7, with TRBD2 matching over 8 bases. This CDR3 has 17 residues. CDR1 is MNHNS, CDR2 SASEGT, per germline. V gave up 2 bases and J gave up 5 bases; unmatched junction bases: 14. For the CDR3, the DNA is TGTGCCAGCAGTGAAAGTTTAGCGGGGACCCCAGGGGACGAGCAGTACTTC. Translating gives CASSESLAGTPGDEQYF.

This chain joins TRBV9 and TRBJ2-3; D uncertain. Germline values: CDR1 SGDLS, CDR2 YYNGEE. The CDR3 consists of 16 residues. Trimming removed 0 bases at V and 3 bases at J, with 14 bases between. The CDR3 bases are TGTGCCAGCAGCGTAGGTCCCGGGTTGGTGACAGATACGCAGTATTTT. Protein: CASSVGPGLVTDTQYF.

A note on this clone: This may arise from a read error, as a much more abundant clone is one base away. The chain combines TRBV25-1 with TRBJ1-5; D call uncertain. Germline CDR1 reads MGHDK; CDR2 reads SYGVNS. This CDR3 has 13 residues. The germline V and J ends were trimmed by 5 bases and 2 bases, with 7 bases remaining between them. CDR3: CASSSEGNQPQHF. CDR3 bases: TGTGCCAGCAGTTCCGAGGGCAATCAGCCCCAGCATTTT.

The V gene is TRBV4-1, the J gene TRBJ2-1; perhaps TRBD1 as D (6 bases). The V and J ends lost 1 base and 5 bases respectively, with 9 bases between them. This CDR3 contains 14 residues. The germline gives CDR1 MGHRA, CDR2 YSYEKL. The CDR3, as DNA: TGCGCCAGCAGCCAAGGGACAGCGGACAATGAGCAGTTCTTC. This encodes CASSQGTADNEQFF.

This chain links TRBV19 with TRBJ2-7; 7 nucleotides align to TRBD1. Trimming removed 5 bases from V and 4 bases from J; junction bases left unmatched: 5. Germline V gene data show CDR1 as LNHDA and CDR2 as SQIVND (reference sequence). The CDR3 contains 13 residues. The CDR3 bases are TGTGCCAGTAGTTTCACAGGGGCGTACGAGCAGTACTTC. It codes for CASSFTGAYEQYF.

The rearrangement joins TRBV12-3 or TRBV12-4 to TRBJ1-1; 9 nucleotides line up with TRBD1. This CDR3 is built from 11 residues. V dropped 6 bases and J dropped 10; count of bases not matched to a gene: 3. The CDR3 DNA reads TGTGCCAGCAGCTTGGGACAGGGAGCTTTCTTT. It yields the protein CASSLGQGAFF.

The gene calls are TRBV5-6 and TRBJ1-4, with D perhaps TRBD1 (6 bases). The CDR3 length is 14 residues. Looked up from germline, CDR1 is SGHDT and CDR2 is YYEEEE. The germline V and J ends were trimmed by 5 bases and 6 bases, with 14 bases remaining between them. The CDR3 is CASSQQGRDEKLFF. The CDR3 bases are TGTGCCAGCAGTCAACAGGGACGAGATGAAAAACTGTTTTTT.

Written as DNA, the CDR3 is TGTGCCAGCAGCCCGGACTTAACTAATGAAAAACTGTTTTTT. Translation gives CASSPDLTNEKLFF. The J gene is TRBJ1-4, the V gene TRBV7-9; D gene uncertain. The CDR3 is made up of 14 amino acids. Germline CDR1 reads SEHNR; CDR2 reads FQNEAQ (reference sequence). V was pared by 5 bases and J by 1 base, with 8 bases between.

This clone was seen only a few times. The rearrangement uses TRBV5-1 and TRBJ2-7; 7 bases match TRBD1. Looked up from germline, CDR1 is SGHRS and CDR2 is YFSETQ. With V trimmed by 3 bases and J by 2 bases, 8 bases remained unmatched. CDR3 length equals 15 residues. In DNA, the CDR3 is TGCGCCAGCAGCTCGTCAGGGGGAAATCCCTACGAGCAGTACTTC. This gives the protein CASSSSGGNPYEQYF.

The chain links TRBV7-3 to TRBJ1-1, with 7 bases aligning to TRBD1. V dropped 0 bases and J dropped 4; count of bases not matched to a gene: 5. Germline V lookup: CDR1 SGHTA, CDR2 FQGTGA. This CDR3 comprises 15 residues. CDR3 loop: CASSLTGGLLTEAFF. In DNA form, the CDR3 reads TGTGCCAGCAGCTTAACAGGGGGCCTCCTCACTGAAGCTTTCTTT.

The V and J genes are TRBV9 and TRBJ1-1, with D perhaps matching TRBD1 (5 bases). CDR3 length: 13 amino acids. Germline V gene sequence: CDR1 SGDLS, CDR2 YYNGEE. Trimming cost V 1 base and J 1 base, with 5 bases left between them. The CDR3 nucleotides read TGTGCCAGCAGCGTAACAGGGAACACTGAAGCTTTCTTT. Encoded protein: CASSVTGNTEAFF.

V is TRBV5-4 and J is TRBJ2-1; 8 positions match TRBD1. This CDR3 is built from 14 residues. Germline V CDR1 and CDR2: SGHNT, YYREEE (reference sequence). V trimming: 3 bases; J trimming: 5 bases; junction bases outside the gene matches: 4. The CDR3 loop reads CASSSGGRNNEQFF. The CDR3 nucleotides read TGTGCCAGCAGCTCAGGGGGCCGAAACAATGAGCAGTTCTTC.

J is TRBJ2-2 and V is TRBV7-2; 14 bases are shared with TRBD2. Germline V gives CDR1 SGHTA, CDR2 FQGNSA. The CDR3 is made up of 16 amino acids. Trimming took 5 bases from V and 4 from J; bases not matched to a gene: 3. The CDR3 DNA reads as TGTGCCAGCAGCCCGACTAGCGGGAGGGCCACCGGGGAGCTGTTTTTT. Its translation is CASSPTSGRATGELFF.